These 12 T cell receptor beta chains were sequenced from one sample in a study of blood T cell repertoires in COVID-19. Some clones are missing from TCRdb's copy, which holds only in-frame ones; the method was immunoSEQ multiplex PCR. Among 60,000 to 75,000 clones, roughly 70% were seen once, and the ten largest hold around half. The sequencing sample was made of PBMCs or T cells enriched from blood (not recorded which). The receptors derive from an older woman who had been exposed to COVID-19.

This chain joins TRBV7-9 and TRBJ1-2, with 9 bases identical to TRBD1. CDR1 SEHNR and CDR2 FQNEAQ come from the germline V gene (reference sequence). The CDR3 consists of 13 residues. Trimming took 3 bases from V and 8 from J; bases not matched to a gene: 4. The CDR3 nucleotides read TGTGCCAGCAGCTTCGGGACAGGGAAAGGCTACACCTTC. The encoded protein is CASSFGTGKGYTF.

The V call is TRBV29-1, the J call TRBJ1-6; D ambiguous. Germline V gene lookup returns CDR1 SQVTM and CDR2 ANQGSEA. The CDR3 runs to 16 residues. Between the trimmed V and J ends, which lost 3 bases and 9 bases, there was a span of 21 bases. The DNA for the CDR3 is TGCAGCGTTGACCCTATAAAACACTTTTCGGGTTCACCCCTCCACTTT. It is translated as CSVDPIKHFSGSPLHF.

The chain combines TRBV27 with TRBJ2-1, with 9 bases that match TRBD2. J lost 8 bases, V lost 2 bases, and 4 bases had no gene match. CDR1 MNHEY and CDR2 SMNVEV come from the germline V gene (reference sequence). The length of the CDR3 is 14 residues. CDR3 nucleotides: TGTGCCAGCAGTTTAGGCGGGAGGGCCCATGAGCAGTTCTTC. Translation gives CASSLGGRAHEQFF.

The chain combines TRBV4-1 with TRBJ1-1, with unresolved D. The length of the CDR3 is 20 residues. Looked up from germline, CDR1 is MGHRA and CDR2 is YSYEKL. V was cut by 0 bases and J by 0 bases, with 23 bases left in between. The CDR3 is CASSQDPALPSSLMNTEAFF. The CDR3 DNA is TGCGCCAGCAGCCAAGATCCCGCTCTCCCCTCCTCGCTAATGAACACTGAAGCTTTCTTT.

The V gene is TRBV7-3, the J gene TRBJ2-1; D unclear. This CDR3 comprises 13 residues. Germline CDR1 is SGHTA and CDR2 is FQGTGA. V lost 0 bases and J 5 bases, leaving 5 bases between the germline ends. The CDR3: CASSLTSNNEQFF. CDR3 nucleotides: TGTGCCAGCAGCTTAACTAGTAACAATGAGCAGTTCTTC.

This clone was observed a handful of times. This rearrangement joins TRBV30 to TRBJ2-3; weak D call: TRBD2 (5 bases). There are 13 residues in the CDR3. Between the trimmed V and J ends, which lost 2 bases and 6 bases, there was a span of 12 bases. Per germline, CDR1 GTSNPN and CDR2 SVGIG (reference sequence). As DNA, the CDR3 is TGTGCCTGGAGTCCCCCCCGAGGGGATACGCAGTATTTT. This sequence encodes CAWSPPRGDTQYF.

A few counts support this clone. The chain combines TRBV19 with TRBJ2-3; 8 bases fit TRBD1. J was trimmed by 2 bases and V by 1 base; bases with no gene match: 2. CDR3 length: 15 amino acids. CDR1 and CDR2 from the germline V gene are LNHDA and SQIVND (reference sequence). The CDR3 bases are TGTGCCAGTAGTATAGGGACAGGGTACACAGATACGCAGTATTTT. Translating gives CASSIGTGYTDTQYF.

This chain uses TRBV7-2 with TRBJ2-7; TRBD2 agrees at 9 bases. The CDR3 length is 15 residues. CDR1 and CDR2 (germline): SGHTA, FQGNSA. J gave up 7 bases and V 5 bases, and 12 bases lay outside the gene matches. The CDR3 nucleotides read TGTGCCAGCAGCCCGACTAGCGGCCCTGTCTCGGAGCAGTACTTC. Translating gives CASSPTSGPVSEQYF.

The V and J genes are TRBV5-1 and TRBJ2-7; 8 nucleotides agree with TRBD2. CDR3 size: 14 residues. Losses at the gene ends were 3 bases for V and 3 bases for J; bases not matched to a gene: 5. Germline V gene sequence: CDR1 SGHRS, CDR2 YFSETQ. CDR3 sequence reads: CASSSTRGGYEQYF. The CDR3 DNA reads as TGCGCCAGCAGCTCCACCCGGGGGGGCTACGAGCAGTACTTC.

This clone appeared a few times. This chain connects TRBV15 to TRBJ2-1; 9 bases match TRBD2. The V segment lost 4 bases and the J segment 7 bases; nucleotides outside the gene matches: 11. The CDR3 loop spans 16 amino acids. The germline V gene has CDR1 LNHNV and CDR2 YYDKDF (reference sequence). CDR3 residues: CATSKGGAGGFNEQFF. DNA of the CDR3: TGTGCCACCAGCAAAGGTGGAGCGGGGGGATTTAATGAGCAGTTCTTC.

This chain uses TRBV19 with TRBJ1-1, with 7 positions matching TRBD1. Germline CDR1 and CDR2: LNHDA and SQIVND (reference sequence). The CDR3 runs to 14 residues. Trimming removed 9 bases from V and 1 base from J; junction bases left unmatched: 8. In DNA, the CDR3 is TGTGCCAGCGATAACCGACAGGGGAACACTGAAGCTTTCTTT. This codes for CASDNRQGNTEAFF.

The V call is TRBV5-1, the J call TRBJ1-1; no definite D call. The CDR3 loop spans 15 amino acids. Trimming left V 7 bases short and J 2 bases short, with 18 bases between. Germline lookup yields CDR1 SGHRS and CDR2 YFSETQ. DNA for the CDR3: TGCGCCAGCTCCTCTAAAGCCCACCAAAACACTGAAGCTTTCTTT. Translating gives CASSSKAHQNTEAFF.